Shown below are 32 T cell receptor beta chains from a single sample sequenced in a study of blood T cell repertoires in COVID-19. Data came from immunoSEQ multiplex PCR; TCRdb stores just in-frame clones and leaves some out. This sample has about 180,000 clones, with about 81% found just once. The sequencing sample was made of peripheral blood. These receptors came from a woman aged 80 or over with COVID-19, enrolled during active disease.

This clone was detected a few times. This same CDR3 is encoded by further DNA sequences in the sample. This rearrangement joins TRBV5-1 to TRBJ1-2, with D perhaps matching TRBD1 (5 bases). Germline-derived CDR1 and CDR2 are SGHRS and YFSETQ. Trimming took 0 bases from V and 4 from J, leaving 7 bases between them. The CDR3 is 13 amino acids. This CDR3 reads CASSLEQGYGYTF. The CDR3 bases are TGCGCCAGCAGCTTGGAGCAGGGCTATGGCTACACCTTC.

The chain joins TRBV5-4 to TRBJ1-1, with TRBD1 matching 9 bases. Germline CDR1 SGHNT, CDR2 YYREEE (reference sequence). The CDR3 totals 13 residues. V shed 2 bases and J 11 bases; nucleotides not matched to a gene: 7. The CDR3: CASSFQQGARAFF. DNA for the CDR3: TGTGCCAGCAGCTTTCAACAGGGGGCAAGGGCTTTCTTT.

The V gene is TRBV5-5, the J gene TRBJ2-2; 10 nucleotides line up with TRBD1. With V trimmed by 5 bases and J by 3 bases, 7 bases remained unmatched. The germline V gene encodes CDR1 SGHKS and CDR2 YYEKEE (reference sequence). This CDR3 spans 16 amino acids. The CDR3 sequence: CASSSPGQGYTGELFF. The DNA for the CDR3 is TGTGCCAGCAGTTCCCCGGGACAGGGGTACACCGGGGAGCTGTTTTTT.

The CDR3 DNA reads as TGTGCCACCAGCAGAGATAAAGGAGACAGGGAAAGAAACACCATATATTTT. Protein: CATSRDKGDRERNTIYF. The chain employs TRBV15 and TRBJ1-3, with 7 bases aligning to TRBD1. The CDR3 extends over 17 amino acids. Germline CDR1 reads LNHNV; CDR2 reads YYDKDF (reference sequence). The V gene end was trimmed by 0 bases and the J gene end by 5 bases; junction bases not matched to a gene: 10.

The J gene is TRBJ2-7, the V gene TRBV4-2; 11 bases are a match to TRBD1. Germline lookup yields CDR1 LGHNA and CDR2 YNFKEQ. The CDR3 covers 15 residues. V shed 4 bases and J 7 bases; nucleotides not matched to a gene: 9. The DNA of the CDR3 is TGTGCCAGCAGCCCATACCCGGGACAGGGGGTAGAGCAGTACTTC. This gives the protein CASSPYPGQGVEQYF.

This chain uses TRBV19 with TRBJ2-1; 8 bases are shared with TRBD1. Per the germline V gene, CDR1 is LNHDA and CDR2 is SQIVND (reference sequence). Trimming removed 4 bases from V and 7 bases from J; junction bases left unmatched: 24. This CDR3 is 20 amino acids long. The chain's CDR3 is CASSRSGPGGEGRRVNEQFF. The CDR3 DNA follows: TGTGCCAGTAGTAGAAGTGGGCCAGGGGGCGAAGGTCGCAGGGTGAATGAGCAGTTCTTC.

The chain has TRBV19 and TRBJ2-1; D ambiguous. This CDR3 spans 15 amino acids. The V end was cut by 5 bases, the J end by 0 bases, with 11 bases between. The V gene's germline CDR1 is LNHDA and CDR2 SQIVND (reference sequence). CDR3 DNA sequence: TGTGCCAGTAGTCCCCGACAACTCTCCTACAATGAGCAGTTCTTC. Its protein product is CASSPRQLSYNEQFF.

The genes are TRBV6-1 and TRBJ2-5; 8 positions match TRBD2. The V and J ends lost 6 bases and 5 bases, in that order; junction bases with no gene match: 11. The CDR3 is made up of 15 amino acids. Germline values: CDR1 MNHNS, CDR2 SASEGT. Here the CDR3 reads CASSSLGGAWETQYF. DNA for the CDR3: TGTGCCAGCAGCTCCCTCGGGGGGGCATGGGAGACCCAGTACTTC.

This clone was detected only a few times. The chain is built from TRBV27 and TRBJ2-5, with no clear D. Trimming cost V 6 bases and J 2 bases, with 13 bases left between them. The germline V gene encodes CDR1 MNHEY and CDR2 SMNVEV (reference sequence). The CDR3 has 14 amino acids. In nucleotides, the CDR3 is TGTGCCAGCAGCCCCCGAGGATGGCAAGAGACCCAGTACTTC. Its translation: CASSPRGWQETQYF.

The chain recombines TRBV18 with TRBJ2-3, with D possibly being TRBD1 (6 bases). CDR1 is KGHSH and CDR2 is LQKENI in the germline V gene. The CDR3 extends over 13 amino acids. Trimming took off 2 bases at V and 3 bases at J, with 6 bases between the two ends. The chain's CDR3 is CASSPGTTDTQYF. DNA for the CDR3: TGTGCCAGCTCACCAGGGACAACAGATACGCAGTATTTT.

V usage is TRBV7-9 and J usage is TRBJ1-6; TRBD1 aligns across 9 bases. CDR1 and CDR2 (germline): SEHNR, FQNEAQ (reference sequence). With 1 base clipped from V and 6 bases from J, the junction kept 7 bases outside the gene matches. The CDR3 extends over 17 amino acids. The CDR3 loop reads CASSLGHRGLVNSPLHF. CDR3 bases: TGTGCCAGCAGCTTAGGTCACAGGGGGCTGGTTAATTCACCCCTCCACTTT.

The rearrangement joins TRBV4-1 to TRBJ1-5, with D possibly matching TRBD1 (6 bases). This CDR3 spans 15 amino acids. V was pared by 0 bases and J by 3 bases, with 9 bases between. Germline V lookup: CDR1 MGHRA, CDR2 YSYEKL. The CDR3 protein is CASSQDDRNNQPQHF. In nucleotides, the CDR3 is TGCGCCAGCAGCCAAGATGACAGGAACAATCAGCCCCAGCATTTT.

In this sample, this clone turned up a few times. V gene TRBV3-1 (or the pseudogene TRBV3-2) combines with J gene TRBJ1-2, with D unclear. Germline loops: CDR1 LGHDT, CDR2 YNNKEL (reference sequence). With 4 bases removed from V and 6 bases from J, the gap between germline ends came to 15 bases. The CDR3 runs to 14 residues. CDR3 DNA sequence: TGTGCCAGCAGCCCCACCGCAGGTCTTGATGGCTACACCTTC. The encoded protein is CASSPTAGLDGYTF.

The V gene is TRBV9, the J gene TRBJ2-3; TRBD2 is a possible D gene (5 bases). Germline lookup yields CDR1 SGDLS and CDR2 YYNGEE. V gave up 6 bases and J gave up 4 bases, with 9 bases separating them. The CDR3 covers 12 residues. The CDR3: CASKRVSDTQYF. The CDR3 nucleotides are TGTGCCAGCAAGAGGGTGTCAGATACGCAGTATTTT.

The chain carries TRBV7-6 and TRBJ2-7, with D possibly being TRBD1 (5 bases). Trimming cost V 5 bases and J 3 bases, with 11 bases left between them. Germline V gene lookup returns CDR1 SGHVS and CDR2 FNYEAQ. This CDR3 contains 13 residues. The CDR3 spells CASSQGVSYEQYF. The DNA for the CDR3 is TGTGCCAGCAGCCAAGGGGTCAGCTACGAGCAGTACTTC.

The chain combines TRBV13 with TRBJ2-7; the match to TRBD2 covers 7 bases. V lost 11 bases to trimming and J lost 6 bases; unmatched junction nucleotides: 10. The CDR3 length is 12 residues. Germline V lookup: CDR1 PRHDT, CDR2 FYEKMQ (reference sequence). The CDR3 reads CAAGEGNGEQYF. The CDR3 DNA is TGTGCCGCCGGGGAGGGAAACGGCGAGCAGTACTTC.

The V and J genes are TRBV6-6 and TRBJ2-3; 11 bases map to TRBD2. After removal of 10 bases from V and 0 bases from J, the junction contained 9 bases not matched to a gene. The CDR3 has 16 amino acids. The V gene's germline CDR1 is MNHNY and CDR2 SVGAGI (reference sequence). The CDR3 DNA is TGTGCCACCAAACGGAGGACTAGCGGGAGCACAGATACGCAGTATTTT. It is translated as CATKRRTSGSTDTQYF.

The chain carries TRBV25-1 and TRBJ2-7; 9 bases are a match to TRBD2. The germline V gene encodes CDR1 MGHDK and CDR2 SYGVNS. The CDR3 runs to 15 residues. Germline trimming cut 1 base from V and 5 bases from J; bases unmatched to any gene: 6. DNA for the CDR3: TGTGCCAGCAGTGAATTCGCGGGAGGGCCGAACGAGCAGTACTTC. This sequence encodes CASSEFAGGPNEQYF.

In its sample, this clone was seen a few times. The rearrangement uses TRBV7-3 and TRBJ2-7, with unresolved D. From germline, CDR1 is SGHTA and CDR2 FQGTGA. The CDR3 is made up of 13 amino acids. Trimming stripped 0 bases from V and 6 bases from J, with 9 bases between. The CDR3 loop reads CASSLTAPGEQYF. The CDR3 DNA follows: TGTGCCAGCAGCTTAACCGCGCCCGGCGAGCAGTACTTC.

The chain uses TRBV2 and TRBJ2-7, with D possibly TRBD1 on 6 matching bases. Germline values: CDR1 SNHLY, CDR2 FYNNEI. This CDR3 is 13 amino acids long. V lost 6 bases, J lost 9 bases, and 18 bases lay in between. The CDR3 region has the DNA TGTGCCAGCAGACCCGGCGCCACAGGGTTGCAGTACTTC. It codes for CASRPGATGLQYF.

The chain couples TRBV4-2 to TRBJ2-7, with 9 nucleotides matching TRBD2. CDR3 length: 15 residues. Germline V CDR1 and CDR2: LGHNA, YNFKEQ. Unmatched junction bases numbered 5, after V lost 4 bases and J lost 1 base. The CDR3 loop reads CASSRGTSRSYEQYF. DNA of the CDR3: TGTGCCAGCAGCCGAGGGACTAGCCGTTCCTACGAGCAGTACTTC.

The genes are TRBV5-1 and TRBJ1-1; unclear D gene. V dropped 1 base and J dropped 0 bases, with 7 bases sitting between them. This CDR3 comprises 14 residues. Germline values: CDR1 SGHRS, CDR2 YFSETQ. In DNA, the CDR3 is TGCGCCAGCAGCTTGTGGCAGATGAACACTGAAGCTTTCTTT. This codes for CASSLWQMNTEAFF. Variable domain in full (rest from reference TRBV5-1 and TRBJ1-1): KAGVTQTPRYLIKTRGQQVTLSCSPISGHRSVSWYQQTPGQGLQFLFEYFSETQRNKGNFPGRFSGRQFSNSRSEMNVSTLELGDSALYLCASSLWQMNTEAFFGQGTRLTVV.

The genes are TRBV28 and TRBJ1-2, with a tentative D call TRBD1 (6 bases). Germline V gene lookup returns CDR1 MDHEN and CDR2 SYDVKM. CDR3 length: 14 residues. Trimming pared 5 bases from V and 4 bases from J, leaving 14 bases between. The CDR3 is CASSSYDRTYGYTF. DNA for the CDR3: TGTGCCAGCAGTAGCTATGACAGGACCTATGGCTACACCTTC.

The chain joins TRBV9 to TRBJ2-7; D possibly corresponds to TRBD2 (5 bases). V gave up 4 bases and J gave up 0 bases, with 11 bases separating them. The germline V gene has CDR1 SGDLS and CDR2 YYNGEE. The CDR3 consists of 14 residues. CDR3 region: CASSLRDYSYEQYF. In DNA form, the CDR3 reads TGTGCCAGCAGCCTCCGAGACTACTCCTACGAGCAGTACTTC.

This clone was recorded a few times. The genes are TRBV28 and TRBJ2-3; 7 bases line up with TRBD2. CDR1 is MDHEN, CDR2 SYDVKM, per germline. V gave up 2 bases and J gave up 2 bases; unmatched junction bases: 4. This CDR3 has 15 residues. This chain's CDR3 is CASSLPSGLTDTQYF. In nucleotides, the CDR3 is TGTGCCAGCAGTTTACCTAGCGGACTCACAGATACGCAGTATTTT. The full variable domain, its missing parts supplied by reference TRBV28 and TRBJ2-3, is DVKVTQSSRYLVKRTGEKVFLECVQDMDHENMFWYRQDPGLGLRLIYFSYDVKMKEKGDIPEGYSVSREKKERFSLILESASTNQTSMYLCASSLPSGLTDTQYFGPGTRLTVL.

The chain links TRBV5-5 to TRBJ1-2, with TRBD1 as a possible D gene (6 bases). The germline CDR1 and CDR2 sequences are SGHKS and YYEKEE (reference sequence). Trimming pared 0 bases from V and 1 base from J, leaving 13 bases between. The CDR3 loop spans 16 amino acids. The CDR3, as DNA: TGTGCCAGCAGCTTGGCGCTAACAGGGTATAACTATGGCTACACCTTC. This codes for CASSLALTGYNYGYTF.

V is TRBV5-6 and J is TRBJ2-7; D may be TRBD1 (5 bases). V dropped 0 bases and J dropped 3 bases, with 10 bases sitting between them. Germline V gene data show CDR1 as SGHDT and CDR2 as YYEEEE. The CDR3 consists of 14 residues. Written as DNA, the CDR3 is TGTGCCAGCAGCTTGGGGGTGACAGACTACGAGCAGTACTTC. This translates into CASSLGVTDYEQYF.

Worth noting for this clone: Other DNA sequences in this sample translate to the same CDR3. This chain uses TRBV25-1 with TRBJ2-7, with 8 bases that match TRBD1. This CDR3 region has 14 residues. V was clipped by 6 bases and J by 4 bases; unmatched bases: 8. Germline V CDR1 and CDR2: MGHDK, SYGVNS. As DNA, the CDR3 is TGTGCCAGCAGCGACAGACAGGGGAGGTACGAGCAGTACTTC. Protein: CASSDRQGRYEQYF.

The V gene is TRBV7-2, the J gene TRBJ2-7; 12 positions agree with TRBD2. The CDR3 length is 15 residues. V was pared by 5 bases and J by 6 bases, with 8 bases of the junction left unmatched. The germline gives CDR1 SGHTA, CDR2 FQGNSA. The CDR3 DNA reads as TGTGCCAGCAGCCCTAAGCTAGCGGGGGGGGGCGAGCAGTACTTC. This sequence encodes CASSPKLAGGGEQYF.

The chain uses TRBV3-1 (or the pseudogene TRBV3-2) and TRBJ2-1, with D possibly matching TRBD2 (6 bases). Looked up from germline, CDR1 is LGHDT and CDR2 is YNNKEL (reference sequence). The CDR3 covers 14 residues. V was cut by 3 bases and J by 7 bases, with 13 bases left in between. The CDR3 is CASSQTGVGNEQFF. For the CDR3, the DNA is TGTGCCAGCAGCCAGACGGGGGTGGGTAATGAGCAGTTCTTC.

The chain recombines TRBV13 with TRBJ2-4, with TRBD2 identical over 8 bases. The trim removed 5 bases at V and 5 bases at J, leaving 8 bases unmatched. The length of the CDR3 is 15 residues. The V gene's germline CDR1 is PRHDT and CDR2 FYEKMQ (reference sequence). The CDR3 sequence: CASSRGSGGQNIQYF. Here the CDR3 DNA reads TGTGCCAGCAGCCGCGGGAGCGGGGGTCAAAACATTCAGTACTTC.

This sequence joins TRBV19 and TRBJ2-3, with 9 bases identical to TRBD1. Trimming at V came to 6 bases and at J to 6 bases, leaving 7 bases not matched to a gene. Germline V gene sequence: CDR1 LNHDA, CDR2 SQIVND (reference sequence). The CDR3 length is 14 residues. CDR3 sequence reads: CASRGQGVLDTQYF. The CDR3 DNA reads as TGTGCCAGTAGGGGACAGGGAGTATTGGATACGCAGTATTTT. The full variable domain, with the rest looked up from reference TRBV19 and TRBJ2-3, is DGGITQSPKYLFRKEGQNVTLSCEQNLNHDAMYWYRQDPGQGLRLIYYSQIVNDFQKGDIAEGYSVSREKKESFPLTVTSAQKNPTAFYLCASRGQGVLDTQYFGPGTRLTVL.